This T cell receptor (beta chain) was documented in a study of T cell repertoires in cytomegalovirus infection. Study information: Both recently identified HLA-C-restricted and well-studied HLA-B-restricted CMV epitopes were used in the study. Both CMV infection and a matching HLA type were indicated by public TCR beta signatures. Points from the study as a whole: HLA-C-restricted TCR beta clonotypes specific for CMV led the ex vivo response. Individuals carrying CMV plus the relevant HLA were identified by cumulative frequency of public TCR beta families.

TCRdb redid the calling of the reads with MiXCR, one entry per CDR3 protein. The sample shows roughly 920,000 distinct CDR3 sequences, 31% of them seen only once. This clonotype was seen ten or more times. Its target is not known. This receptor was identified in a human donor in good health (CMV status not recorded). Some clones in this sample may be carry-over from other donors' samples. Source: cultured CD8+ T cells from PBMCs, taken from culture after CMV antigen stimulation.

The CDR3 DNA reads as TGTGCCAGCGGGACAGGGGGCGGTCATCAGCCCCAGCATTTT. This gives the protein CASGTGGGHQPQHF. V is TRBV7-9 and J is TRBJ1-5; 12 nucleotides agree with TRBD1. The germline V gene has CDR1 SEHNR and CDR2 FQNEAQ (reference sequence). The CDR3 is made up of 14 amino acids. The V segment lost 8 bases and the J segment 5 bases; nucleotides outside the gene matches: 4.